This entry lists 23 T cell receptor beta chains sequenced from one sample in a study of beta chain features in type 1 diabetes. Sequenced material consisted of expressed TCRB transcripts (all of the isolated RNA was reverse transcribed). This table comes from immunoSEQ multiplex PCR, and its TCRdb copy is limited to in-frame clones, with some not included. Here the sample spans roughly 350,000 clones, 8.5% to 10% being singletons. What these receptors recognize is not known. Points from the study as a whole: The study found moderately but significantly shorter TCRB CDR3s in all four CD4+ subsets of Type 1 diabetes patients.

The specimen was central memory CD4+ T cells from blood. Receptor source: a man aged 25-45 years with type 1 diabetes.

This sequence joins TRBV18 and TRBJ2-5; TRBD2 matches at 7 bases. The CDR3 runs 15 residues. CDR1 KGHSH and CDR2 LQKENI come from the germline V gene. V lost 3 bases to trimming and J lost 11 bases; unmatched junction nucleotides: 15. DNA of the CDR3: TGTGCCAGCTCACCGCGAGGCGGGAGTGCTGGGGAGCAGTACTTC. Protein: CASSPRGGSAGEQYF.

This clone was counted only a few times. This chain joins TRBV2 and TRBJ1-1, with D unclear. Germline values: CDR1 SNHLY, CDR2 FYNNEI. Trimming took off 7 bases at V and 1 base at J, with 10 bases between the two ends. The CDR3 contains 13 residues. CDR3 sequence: CASILQRNTEAFF. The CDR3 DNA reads TGTGCCAGCATCCTACAGAGGAACACTGAAGCTTTCTTT.

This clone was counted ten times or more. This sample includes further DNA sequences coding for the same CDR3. Here the CDR3 reads CASSESSGANVLTF. For the CDR3, the DNA is TGTGCCAGCTCTGAGTCTTCTGGGGCCAACGTCCTGACTTTC. The chain joins TRBV18 to TRBJ2-6; D gene unclear. Trimming cost V 6 bases and J 1 base, with 7 bases left between them. The CDR3 contains 14 residues. CDR1 is KGHSH and CDR2 is LQKENI in the germline V gene.

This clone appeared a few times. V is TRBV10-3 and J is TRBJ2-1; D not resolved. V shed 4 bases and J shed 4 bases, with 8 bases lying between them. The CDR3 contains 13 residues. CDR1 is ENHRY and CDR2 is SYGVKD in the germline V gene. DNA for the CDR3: TGTGCCATCAGTGTAGTCGCTTACAATGAGCAGTTCTTC. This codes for CAISVVAYNEQFF.

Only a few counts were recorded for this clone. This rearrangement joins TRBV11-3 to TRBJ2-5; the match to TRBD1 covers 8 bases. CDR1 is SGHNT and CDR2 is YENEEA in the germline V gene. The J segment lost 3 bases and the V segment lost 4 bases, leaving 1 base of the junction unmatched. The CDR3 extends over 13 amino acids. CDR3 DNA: TGTGCCAGCAGCTCACAGGGGGAAGAGACCCAGTACTTC. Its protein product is CASSSQGEETQYF.

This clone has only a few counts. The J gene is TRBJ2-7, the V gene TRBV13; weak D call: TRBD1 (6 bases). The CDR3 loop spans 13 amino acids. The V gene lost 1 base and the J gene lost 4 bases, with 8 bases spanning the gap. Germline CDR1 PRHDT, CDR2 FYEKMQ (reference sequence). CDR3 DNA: TGTGCCAGCAGCTTAGCCAGGGGTTACGAGCAGTACTTC. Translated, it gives CASSLARGYEQYF.

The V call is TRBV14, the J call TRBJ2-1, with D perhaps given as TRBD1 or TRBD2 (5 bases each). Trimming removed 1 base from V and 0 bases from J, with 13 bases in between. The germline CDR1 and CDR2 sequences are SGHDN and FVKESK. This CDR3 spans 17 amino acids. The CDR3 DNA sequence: TGTGCCAGCAGCCAAGGTTGGGGGAGTGCCTCCTACAATGAGCAGTTCTTC. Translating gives CASSQGWGSASYNEQFF.

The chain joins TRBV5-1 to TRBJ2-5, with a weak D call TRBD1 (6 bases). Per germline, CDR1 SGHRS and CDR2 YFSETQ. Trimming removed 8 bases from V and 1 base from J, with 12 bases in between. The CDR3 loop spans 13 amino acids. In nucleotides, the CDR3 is TGCGCCAGAAGCCGGGACACCCAAGAGACCCAGTACTTC. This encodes CARSRDTQETQYF.

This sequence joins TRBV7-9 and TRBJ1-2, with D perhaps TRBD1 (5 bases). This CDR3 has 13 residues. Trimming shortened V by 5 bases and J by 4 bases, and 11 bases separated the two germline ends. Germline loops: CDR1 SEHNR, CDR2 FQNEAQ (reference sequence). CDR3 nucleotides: TGTGCCAGCAGCCCGGACGGGACCTATGGCTACACCTTC. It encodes CASSPDGTYGYTF.

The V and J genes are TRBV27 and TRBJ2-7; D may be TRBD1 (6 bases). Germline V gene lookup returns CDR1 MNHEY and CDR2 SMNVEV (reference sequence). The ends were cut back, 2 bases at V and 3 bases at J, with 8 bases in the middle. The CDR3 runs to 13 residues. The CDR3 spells CASSLTRGYEQYF. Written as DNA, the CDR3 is TGTGCCAGCAGTTTAACCAGGGGCTACGAGCAGTACTTC.

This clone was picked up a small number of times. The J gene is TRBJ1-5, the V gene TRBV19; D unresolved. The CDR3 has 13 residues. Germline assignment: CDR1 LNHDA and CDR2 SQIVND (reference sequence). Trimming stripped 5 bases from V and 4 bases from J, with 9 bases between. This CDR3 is CASSPGLNQPQHF. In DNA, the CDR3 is TGTGCCAGTAGTCCGGGTCTGAATCAGCCCCAGCATTTT.

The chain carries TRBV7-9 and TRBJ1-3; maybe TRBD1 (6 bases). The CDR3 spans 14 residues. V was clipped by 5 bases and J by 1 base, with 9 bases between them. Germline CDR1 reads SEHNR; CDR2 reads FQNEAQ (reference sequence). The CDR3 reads CASSVTGSGNTIYF. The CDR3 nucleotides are TGTGCCAGCAGCGTAACAGGGTCTGGAAACACCATATATTTT.

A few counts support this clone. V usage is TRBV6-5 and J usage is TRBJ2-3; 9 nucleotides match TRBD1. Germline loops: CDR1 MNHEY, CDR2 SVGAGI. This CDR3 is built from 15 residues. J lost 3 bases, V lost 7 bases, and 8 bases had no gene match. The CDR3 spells CASTYAGQGTDTQYF. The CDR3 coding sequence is TGTGCCAGCACCTACGCGGGACAGGGAACAGATACGCAGTATTTT.

The chain's CDR3 is CASSLRTDETQYF. The CDR3 DNA is TGTGCCAGCAGCCTACGGACGGATGAGACCCAGTACTTC. This chain links TRBV11-2 with TRBJ2-5; D is uncertain. The germline V gene has CDR1 SGHAT and CDR2 FQNNGV. CDR3 length equals 13 residues. Trimming took off 5 bases at V and 5 bases at J, with 12 bases between the two ends.

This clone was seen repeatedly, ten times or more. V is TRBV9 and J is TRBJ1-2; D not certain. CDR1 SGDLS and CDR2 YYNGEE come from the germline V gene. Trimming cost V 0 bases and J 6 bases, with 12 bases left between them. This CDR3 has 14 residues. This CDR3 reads CASSVGPGEHGYTF. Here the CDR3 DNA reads TGTGCCAGCAGCGTAGGGCCCGGGGAGCATGGCTACACCTTC.

CDR3 sequence reads: CASSPRTSGGLEQYF. CDR3 bases: TGTGCCAGCAGTCCCCGGACTAGCGGGGGGCTCGAGCAGTACTTC. This sequence joins TRBV6-5 and TRBJ2-7; 14 bases are shared with TRBD2. Germline V lookup: CDR1 MNHEY, CDR2 SVGAGI. The J segment lost 6 bases and the V segment lost 5 bases, leaving 6 bases of the junction unmatched. CDR3 length: 15 amino acids.

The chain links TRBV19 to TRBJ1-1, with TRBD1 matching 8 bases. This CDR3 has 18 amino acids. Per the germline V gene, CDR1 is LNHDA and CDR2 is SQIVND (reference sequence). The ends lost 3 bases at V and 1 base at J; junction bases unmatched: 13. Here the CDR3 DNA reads TGTGCCAGTAGTATCGAGACAGGGGTGACCCGGTGGAACACTGAAGCTTTCTTT. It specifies CASSIETGVTRWNTEAFF.

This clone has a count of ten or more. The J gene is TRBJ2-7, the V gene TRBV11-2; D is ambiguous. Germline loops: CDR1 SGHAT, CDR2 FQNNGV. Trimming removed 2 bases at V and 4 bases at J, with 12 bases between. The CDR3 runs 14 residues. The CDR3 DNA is TGTGCCAGCAGCTTATCCATAACCGTTTACGAGCAGTACTTC. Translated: CASSLSITVYEQYF. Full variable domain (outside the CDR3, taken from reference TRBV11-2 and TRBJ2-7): EAGVAQSPRYKIIEKRQSVAFWCNPISGHATLYWYQQILGQGPKLLIQFQNNGVVDDSQLPKDRFSAERLKGVDSTLKIQPAKLEDSAVYLCASSLSITVYEQYFGPGTRLTVT.

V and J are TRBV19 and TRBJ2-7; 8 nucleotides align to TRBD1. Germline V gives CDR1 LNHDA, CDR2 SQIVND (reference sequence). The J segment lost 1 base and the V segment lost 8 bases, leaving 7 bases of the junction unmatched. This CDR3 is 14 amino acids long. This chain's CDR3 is CASGKTGESYEQYF. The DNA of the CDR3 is TGTGCCAGTGGGAAGACAGGGGAGTCCTACGAGCAGTACTTC.

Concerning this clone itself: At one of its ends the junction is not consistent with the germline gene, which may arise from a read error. CDR3 sequence reads: CATSDDEPTSGRGEQFF. The DNA of the CDR3 is TGTGCCACCAGTGACGACGAGCCGACTAGCGGGAGAGGTGAGCAGTTCTTC. The V gene is TRBV10-3, the J gene TRBJ2-1, with 12 bases lining up with TRBD2. Germline values: CDR1 ENHRY, CDR2 SYGVKD. CDR3 length: 17 residues.

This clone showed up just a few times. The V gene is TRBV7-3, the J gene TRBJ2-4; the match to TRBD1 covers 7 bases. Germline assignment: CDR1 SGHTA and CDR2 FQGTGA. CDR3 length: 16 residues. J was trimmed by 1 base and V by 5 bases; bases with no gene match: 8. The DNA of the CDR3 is TGTGCCAGCAGCCCCTATTACAGGGGTGCCAAAAACATTCAGTACTTC. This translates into CASSPYYRGAKNIQYF.

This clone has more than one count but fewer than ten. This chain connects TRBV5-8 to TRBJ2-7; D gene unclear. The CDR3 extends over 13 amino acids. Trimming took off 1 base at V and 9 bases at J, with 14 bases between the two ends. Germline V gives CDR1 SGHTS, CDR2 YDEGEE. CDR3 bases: TGTGCCAGCAGCTTGTGGCAGGTCCCAGGGCAGTACTTC. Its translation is CASSLWQVPGQYF.

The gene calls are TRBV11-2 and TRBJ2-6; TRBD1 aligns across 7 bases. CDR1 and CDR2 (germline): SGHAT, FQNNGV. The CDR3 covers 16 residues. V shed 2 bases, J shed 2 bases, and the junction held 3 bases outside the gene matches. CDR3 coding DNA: TGTGCCAGCAGCTTACAAACAGGGGCTGGGGCCAACGTCCTGACTTTC. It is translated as CASSLQTGAGANVLTF.